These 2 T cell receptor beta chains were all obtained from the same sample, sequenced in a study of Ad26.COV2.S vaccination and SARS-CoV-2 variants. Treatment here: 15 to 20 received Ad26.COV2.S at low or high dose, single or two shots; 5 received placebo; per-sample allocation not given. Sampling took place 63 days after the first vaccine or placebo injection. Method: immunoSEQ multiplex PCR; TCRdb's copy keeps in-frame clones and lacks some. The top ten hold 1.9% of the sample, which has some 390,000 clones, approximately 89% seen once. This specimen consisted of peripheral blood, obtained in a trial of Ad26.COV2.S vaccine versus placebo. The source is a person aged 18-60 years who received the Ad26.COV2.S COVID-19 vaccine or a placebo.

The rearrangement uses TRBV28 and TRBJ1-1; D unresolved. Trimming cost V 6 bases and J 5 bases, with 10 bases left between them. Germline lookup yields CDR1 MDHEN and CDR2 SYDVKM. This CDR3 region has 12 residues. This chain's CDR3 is CASRIFGTEAFF. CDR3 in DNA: TGTGCCAGCAGGATCTTCGGGACTGAAGCTTTCTTT.

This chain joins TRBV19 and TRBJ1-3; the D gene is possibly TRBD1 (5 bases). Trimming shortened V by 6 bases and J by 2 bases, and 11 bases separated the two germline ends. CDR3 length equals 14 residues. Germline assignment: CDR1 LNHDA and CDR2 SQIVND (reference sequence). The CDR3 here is CASRWKGPGNTIYF. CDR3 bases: TGTGCCAGTAGATGGAAGGGACCTGGAAACACCATATATTTT. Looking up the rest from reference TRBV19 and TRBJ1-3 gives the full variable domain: DGGITQSPKYLFRKEGQNVTLSCEQNLNHDAMYWYRQDPGQGLRLIYYSQIVNDFQKGDIAEGYSVSREKKESFPLTVTSAQKNPTAFYLCASRWKGPGNTIYFGEGSWLTVV.